Shown below are 31 T cell receptor beta chains from a single sample sequenced in a study of T cell responses to AZD1222 COVID-19 vaccine. Clones were read by immunoSEQ multiplex PCR, and TCRdb kept only the in-frame ones, dropping some. This table holds roughly 83,000 clones, roughly 82% found once. The sample here was peripheral blood, taken on day 0 of AZD1222 vaccination. Source of these receptors: an adult in good health.

This chain joins TRBV19 and TRBJ1-1; 10 nucleotides agree with TRBD1. Germline CDR1 and CDR2: LNHDA and SQIVND (reference sequence). This CDR3 has 15 amino acids. V was clipped by 5 bases and J by 1 base; unmatched bases: 4. In nucleotides, the CDR3 is TGTGCCAGTAGTCCGGACAGGGGGGAGAACACTGAAGCTTTCTTT. It translates to CASSPDRGENTEAFF. Together with reference TRBV19 and TRBJ1-1, the CDR3 gives the full variable domain: DGGITQSPKYLFRKEGQNVTLSCEQNLNHDAMYWYRQDPGQGLRLIYYSQIVNDFQKGDIAEGYSVSREKKESFPLTVTSAQKNPTAFYLCASSPDRGENTEAFFGQGTRLTVV.

V gene TRBV5-1 combines with J gene TRBJ2-1, with D possibly TRBD2 on 6 matching bases. The germline V gene encodes CDR1 SGHRS and CDR2 YFSETQ. The V gene lost 4 bases and the J gene lost 6 bases, with 14 bases spanning the gap. The CDR3 contains 14 residues. The CDR3 region has the DNA TGCGCCAGCAGCATACCGACTAGTACCAATGAGCAGTTCTTC. This sequence encodes CASSIPTSTNEQFF.

The genes are TRBV2 and TRBJ2-7; 12 positions agree with TRBD2. CDR3 size: 17 residues. The trim removed 6 bases at V and 4 bases at J, leaving 13 bases unmatched. In germline, CDR1 is SNHLY, CDR2 FYNNEI. The CDR3 loop reads CASSSTSGGISRYEQYF. The CDR3 nucleotides are TGTGCCAGCAGCTCAACTAGCGGGGGGATCAGTAGGTACGAGCAGTACTTC.

The chain recombines TRBV6-5 with TRBJ2-1, with 7 positions matching TRBD1. Per germline, CDR1 MNHEY and CDR2 SVGAGI. CDR3 length: 16 amino acids. The J segment lost 5 bases and the V segment lost 4 bases, leaving 11 bases of the junction unmatched. The CDR3 is CASSSEGQWGNNEQFF. The CDR3 DNA reads as TGTGCCAGCAGTTCCGAGGGACAGTGGGGAAACAATGAGCAGTTCTTC.

The rearrangement links TRBV28 to TRBJ1-1; tentatively, D is TRBD1 (6 bases). Germline CDR1 MDHEN, CDR2 SYDVKM. The CDR3 sequence is 13 residues long. The V gene lost 5 bases and the J gene lost 10 bases, with 17 bases spanning the gap. Here the CDR3 DNA reads TGTGCCAGCAGTCCCACTTGGGGGGGGCTAGCTTTCTTT. Translated, it gives CASSPTWGGLAFF.

The rearrangement uses TRBV7-2 and TRBJ2-7, with D uncertain. V gave up 1 base and J gave up 1 base, with 11 bases separating them. This CDR3 is 15 amino acids long. Germline V gives CDR1 SGHTA, CDR2 FQGNSA. The CDR3 loop is CASSLEDAGSYEQYF. The CDR3 DNA follows: TGTGCCAGCAGCTTAGAAGACGCCGGTTCCTACGAGCAGTACTTC.

The rearrangement links TRBV30 to TRBJ1-1, with a tentative D call TRBD1 (6 bases). V lost 3 bases to trimming and J lost 0 bases, with 14 bases between them. The CDR3 runs 15 residues. Germline CDR1 and CDR2: GTSNPN and SVGIG (reference sequence). The CDR3 DNA follows: TGTGCCTGGAGGCCCCCCGGACAGATGAACACTGAAGCTTTCTTT. It encodes CAWRPPGQMNTEAFF.

The V gene is TRBV10-3, the J gene TRBJ1-4, with TRBD1 as a possible D gene (6 bases). Per the germline V gene, CDR1 is ENHRY and CDR2 is SYGVKD. The germline V and J ends were trimmed by 0 bases and 4 bases, with 9 bases remaining between them. This CDR3 has 15 amino acids. The CDR3 bases are TGTGCCATCAGTGAGTCTGCCAGGGGTAATGAAAAACTGTTTTTT. This encodes CAISESARGNEKLFF.

The chain carries TRBV19 and TRBJ1-1, with D possibly TRBD1 on 6 matching bases. The CDR3 extends over 14 amino acids. Germline V lookup: CDR1 LNHDA, CDR2 SQIVND (reference sequence). V was pared by 5 bases and J by 7 bases, with 17 bases between. The CDR3 nucleotides are TGTGCCAGTAGTGTTCGGGACACCAAGTTTGAAGCTTTCTTT. Translating gives CASSVRDTKFEAFF.

The genes are TRBV27 and TRBJ2-2, with a possible D match to TRBD1 (7 bases). Per the germline V gene, CDR1 is MNHEY and CDR2 is SMNVEV (reference sequence). CDR3 length: 16 amino acids. With 6 bases removed from V and 4 bases from J, the gap between germline ends came to 18 bases. The CDR3 nucleotides read TGTGCCAGCAGCCCCTGGGGGACAGCGGGCACCGGGGAGCTGTTTTTT. It yields the protein CASSPWGTAGTGELFF.

The chain joins TRBV3-1 (or the pseudogene TRBV3-2) to TRBJ2-4, with unresolved D. The CDR3 length is 17 residues. Germline V gene lookup returns CDR1 LGHDT and CDR2 YNNKEL (reference sequence). V dropped 0 bases and J dropped 1 base, with 13 bases sitting between them. CDR3 sequence reads: CASSQEEGRRAKNIQYF. The CDR3 DNA follows: TGTGCCAGCAGCCAAGAGGAAGGAAGAAGGGCCAAAAACATTCAGTACTTC.

CDR3 bases: TGCAGCGTTGAGACAGGGATGTATGGCTACACCTTC. Translation gives CSVETGMYGYTF. The chain carries TRBV29-1 and TRBJ1-2, with 7 bases fitting TRBD1. Germline values: CDR1 SQVTM, CDR2 ANQGSEA. The CDR3 is made up of 12 amino acids. With V trimmed by 3 bases and J by 5 bases, 3 bases remained unmatched. Based on the CDR3 plus reference TRBV29-1 and TRBJ1-2, the full variable domain is SAVISQKPSRDICQRGTSLTIQCQVDSQVTMMFWYRQQPGQSLTLIATANQGSEATYESGFVIDKFPISRPNLTFSTLTVSNMSPEDSSIYLCSVETGMYGYTFGSGTRLTVV.

Regarding this clone: Distinct nucleotide sequences in the sample also encode this CDR3. The V call is TRBV5-1, the J call TRBJ1-1; 9 nucleotides align to TRBD1. V shed 4 bases, J shed 1 base, and the junction held 2 bases outside the gene matches. Germline CDR1 reads SGHRS; CDR2 reads YFSETQ. The CDR3 is 14 amino acids. The CDR3 sequence: CASSRGQGNTEAFF. CDR3 DNA: TGCGCCAGCAGCCGGGGACAGGGGAACACTGAAGCTTTCTTT.

CDR3 loop: CASSLSVSTEAFF. Written as DNA, the CDR3 is TGTGCCAGCAGCTTAAGCGTAAGCACTGAAGCTTTCTTT. The chain carries TRBV7-2 and TRBJ1-1, with D unclear. Germline values: CDR1 SGHTA, CDR2 FQGNSA. The CDR3 consists of 13 residues. V lost 2 bases and J lost 4, with 8 bases in between.

The genes are TRBV3-1 (or the pseudogene TRBV3-2) and TRBJ1-4, with 8 bases that match TRBD1. The CDR3 spans 16 residues. V trimming: 1 base; J trimming: 5 bases; junction bases outside the gene matches: 6. CDR1 and CDR2 (germline): LGHDT, YNNKEL (reference sequence). DNA for the CDR3: TGTGCCAGCAGCCAAGGGCAGGGGGCGATAAATGAAAAACTGTTTTTT. This encodes CASSQGQGAINEKLFF.

This clone was counted a single time. The chain recombines TRBV3-1 (or the pseudogene TRBV3-2) with TRBJ2-1; TRBD2 agrees at 7 bases. CDR1 and CDR2 from the germline V gene are LGHDT and YNNKEL (reference sequence). The CDR3 extends over 13 amino acids. After removal of 8 bases from V and 1 base from J, the junction contained 2 bases not matched to a gene. The CDR3: CASGGGSYNEQFF. The CDR3 DNA reads as TGTGCCAGCGGGGGGGGGTCCTACAATGAGCAGTTCTTC.

V is TRBV11-2 and J is TRBJ2-2, with TRBD1 identical over 8 bases. Germline V CDR1 and CDR2: SGHAT, FQNNGV. This CDR3 is 17 amino acids long. V lost 3 bases to trimming and J lost 3 bases; unmatched junction nucleotides: 9. The CDR3 here is CASSLDRDRTHTGELFF. DNA for the CDR3: TGTGCCAGCAGCTTGGACCGGGACAGGACACACACCGGGGAGCTGTTTTTT.

The chain employs TRBV7-9 and TRBJ1-5, with D possibly being TRBD1 (5 bases). In germline, CDR1 is SEHNR, CDR2 FQNEAQ (reference sequence). With 5 bases removed from V and 7 bases from J, the gap between germline ends came to 12 bases. The CDR3 runs 13 residues. This CDR3 reads CASSPLRGQPQHF. The CDR3 DNA sequence: TGTGCCAGCAGCCCTCTGCGGGGCCAGCCCCAGCATTTT.

The gene calls are TRBV4-3 and TRBJ2-1; 11 bases map to TRBD2. The CDR3 length is 16 residues. Germline V gives CDR1 LGHNA, CDR2 YSLEER. V lost 3 bases, J lost 5 bases, and 6 bases stayed unmatched. The CDR3 sequence: CASSQATSGNDNEQFF. CDR3 coding DNA: TGCGCCAGCAGCCAGGCGACTAGCGGGAATGACAATGAGCAGTTCTTC.

The chain uses TRBV29-1 and TRBJ1-1; TRBD1 aligns across 7 bases. This CDR3 is built from 11 residues. After removal of 4 bases from V and 7 bases from J, the junction contained 3 bases not matched to a gene. Germline V CDR1 and CDR2: SQVTM, ANQGSEA. The CDR3 region has the DNA TGCAGCGTTGCGCAGGGGGATGAAGCTTTCTTT. The encoded protein is CSVAQGDEAFF.

The chain carries TRBV5-4 and TRBJ2-7; no clear D gene. The germline V and J ends were trimmed by 1 base and 7 bases, with 6 bases remaining between them. The CDR3 consists of 11 residues. In germline, CDR1 is SGHNT, CDR2 YYREEE (reference sequence). CDR3 bases: TGTGCCAGCAGCTTGATGTCTGAGCAGTACTTC. This gives the protein CASSLMSEQYF.

The chain links TRBV7-2 to TRBJ2-7; 11 nucleotides agree with TRBD2. This CDR3 region has 16 residues. Germline V lookup: CDR1 SGHTA, CDR2 FQGNSA. J gave up 3 bases and V 3 bases, and 7 bases lay outside the gene matches. CDR3 bases: TGTGCCAGCAGCTTTCGTAGCGGGAGGGGCATCTACGAGCAGTACTTC. Its protein is CASSFRSGRGIYEQYF. The full variable domain, with the rest looked up from reference TRBV7-2 and TRBJ2-7, is GAGVSQSPSNKVTEKGKDVELRCDPISGHTALYWYRQSLGQGLEFLIYFQGNSAPDKSGLPSDRFSAERTGGSVSTLTIQRTQQEDSAVYLCASSFRSGRGIYEQYFGPGTRLTVT.

The chain combines TRBV4-1 with TRBJ2-7; the D gene could be TRBD1 or TRBD2 (5 bases each). CDR1 is MGHRA, CDR2 YSYEKL, per germline. The CDR3 is made up of 15 amino acids. V lost 3 bases and J lost 2, with 14 bases in between. The CDR3: CASSHAGTDTYEQYF. CDR3 coding DNA: TGCGCCAGCAGCCACGCAGGGACGGACACCTACGAGCAGTACTTC.

The sample holds a few counts of this clone. The J gene is TRBJ1-1, the V gene TRBV3-1 (or the pseudogene TRBV3-2); D is unclear. This CDR3 has 14 amino acids. Germline V gene sequence: CDR1 LGHDT, CDR2 YNNKEL (reference sequence). V lost 4 bases and J lost 1, with 10 bases in between. In DNA, the CDR3 is TGTGCCAGCAGCCCCCCAGAAAAGAACACTGAAGCTTTCTTT. Translating gives CASSPPEKNTEAFF.

DNA for the CDR3: TGTGCCACTAGAGTGGACGGGACTCAGCCCCAGCATTTT. Its translation is CATRVDGTQPQHF. The chain recombines TRBV2 with TRBJ1-5; possible D gene TRBD1, 5 bases. V was pared by 10 bases and J by 6 bases, with 16 bases between. The CDR3 spans 13 residues. Looked up from germline, CDR1 is SNHLY and CDR2 is FYNNEI.

CDR3 residues: CASSGGVSEQYF. The CDR3 coding sequence is TGCGCCAGCAGCGGAGGGGTCTCCGAGCAGTACTTC. The V and J genes are TRBV5-1 and TRBJ2-7; a weak D match, TRBD2 (6 bases). V was trimmed by 4 bases and J by 6 bases, leaving 11 bases between them. Germline values: CDR1 SGHRS, CDR2 YFSETQ. The length of the CDR3 is 12 residues.

The gene calls are TRBV4-1 and TRBJ1-1, with D possibly being TRBD1 (6 bases). The CDR3 sequence is 13 residues long. V gave up 5 bases and J gave up 4 bases, with 11 bases separating them. Germline V gene lookup returns CDR1 MGHRA and CDR2 YSYEKL. CDR3 sequence: CASSSGEGTEAFF. CDR3 nucleotides: TGCGCCAGCAGCTCAGGGGAGGGCACTGAAGCTTTCTTT.

This rearrangement joins TRBV5-1 to TRBJ1-1; the D gene is possibly TRBD1 (6 bases). Germline V gene data show CDR1 as SGHRS and CDR2 as YFSETQ. V lost 0 bases and J lost 6, with 12 bases in between. The CDR3 sequence is 14 residues long. CDR3 amino acids: CASSLDTGYAEAFF. In nucleotides, the CDR3 is TGCGCCAGCAGCTTGGACACAGGGTACGCTGAAGCTTTCTTT.

J is TRBJ1-5 and V is TRBV30; no clear D. The CDR3 has 13 amino acids. Germline CDR1 reads GTSNPN; CDR2 reads SVGIG (reference sequence). The V and J ends lost 0 bases and 3 bases respectively, with 6 bases between them. The CDR3 DNA reads TGTGCCTGGAGTGTGAAGCTCAATCAGCCCCAGCATTTT. It specifies CAWSVKLNQPQHF.

This clone was counted a single time. V is TRBV14 and J is TRBJ2-3; a weak D match, TRBD1 (5 bases). Germline V lookup: CDR1 SGHDN, CDR2 FVKESK. V was pared by 1 base and J by 6 bases, with 20 bases between. The length of the CDR3 is 17 residues. Written as DNA, the CDR3 is TGTGCCAGCAGCCAAGTAAGACTCAGGGTTGGGATCGATACGCAGTATTTT. It translates to CASSQVRLRVGIDTQYF.

V is TRBV2 and J is TRBJ1-3, with D maybe TRBD1 (6 bases). The CDR3 runs to 15 residues. Germline loops: CDR1 SNHLY, CDR2 FYNNEI. The V and J ends lost 7 bases and 0 bases respectively, with 13 bases between them. In nucleotides, the CDR3 is TGTGCCAGCACTTGGGACACCAACTCTGGAAACACCATATATTTT. Translating it yields CASTWDTNSGNTIYF.